This T cell receptor (beta chain) was found in a study of shared T cell receptors in the human thymus. Data came from immunoSEQ multiplex PCR; TCRdb stores just in-frame clones and leaves some out. The sample carries hundreds of thousands of clones, more than 75% recorded once. The germline V gene has CDR1 MGHRA and CDR2 YSYEKL. The CDR3 extends over 17 amino acids. Trimming took off 5 bases at V and 3 bases at J, with 19 bases between the two ends. These sequences were also reported in another study, on human thymus T cells. That report adds: Healthy Finnish infants having corrective surgery for congenital heart defects served as donors. In corrective heart surgery, resections were taken, and these provided the thymus tissue. Highly overlapping thymic repertoires in unrelated individuals were reported by related research.

What was sequenced was thymocytes. This chain links TRBV4-1 with TRBJ2-2; no reliable D call. The receptor was derived from a boy in the first two years of life with a congenital heart defect. The CDR3 here is CASSFPRMSTHTGELFF. CDR3 nucleotides: TGCGCCAGCAGCTTCCCCAGGATGTCTACGCACACCGGGGAGCTGTTTTTT.